This entry lists 27 T cell receptor beta chains sequenced from one sample in a study of T cell responses to AZD1222 COVID-19 vaccine. TCRdb's copy holds only in-frame clones and misses some; the assay was immunoSEQ multiplex PCR. The sample yields 130,000 to 150,000 clones, 70% to 90% seen once. The specimen was peripheral blood, collected on day 0 of AZD1222 vaccination. These receptor sequences come from an adult in good health.

This chain connects TRBV3-1 (or the pseudogene TRBV3-2) to TRBJ1-3, with D hard to call. Germline V gene sequence: CDR1 LGHDT, CDR2 YNNKEL (reference sequence). There are 16 residues in the CDR3. Trimming cost V 3 bases and J 0 bases, with 12 bases left between them. The CDR3 DNA reads as TGTGCCAGCAGCCAGGCCAGCTCCAACTCTGGAAACACCATATATTTT. This codes for CASSQASSNSGNTIYF.

The chain couples TRBV6-5 to TRBJ1-5; no clear D gene. The CDR3 contains 13 residues. Germline V gene sequence: CDR1 MNHEY, CDR2 SVGAGI. V lost 6 bases and J lost 4, with 10 bases in between. CDR3 nucleotides: TGTGCCAGCAGGGCAGCTACAAATCAGCCCCAGCATTTT. Residues: CASRAATNQPQHF.

V is TRBV4-3 and J is TRBJ2-5; tentative D call: TRBD2 (5 bases). Germline V lookup: CDR1 LGHNA, CDR2 YSLEER. The CDR3 loop spans 15 amino acids. V was clipped by 0 bases and J by 4 bases, with 12 bases between them. CDR3 residues: CASSQDKSGGETQYF. The CDR3 DNA is TGCGCCAGCAGCCAAGATAAGTCCGGAGGAGAGACCCAGTACTTC.

This chain links TRBV6-5 with TRBJ1-1; no firm D call. Per the germline V gene, CDR1 is MNHEY and CDR2 is SVGAGI. This CDR3 contains 14 residues. The CDR3 sequence is CASGLRFGSTEAFF. The CDR3 bases are TGTGCAAGCGGCCTTCGCTTTGGGAGCACTGAAGCTTTCTTT.

The chain uses TRBV4-3 and TRBJ2-3, with a tentative D call TRBD1 (6 bases). Trimming took 0 bases from V and 8 from J, leaving 24 bases between them. Germline CDR1 and CDR2: LGHNA and YSLEER. The CDR3 contains 18 residues. The CDR3 nucleotides are TGCGCCAGCAGCCAAGATTTGGGGGCGGCTCCATCCTTGAGTACGCAGTATTTT. The encoded protein is CASSQDLGAAPSLSTQYF.

The V call is TRBV5-3, the J call TRBJ1-2; 10 bases are shared with TRBD1. Being an ORF, TRBV5-3 has a function that is uncertain. V trimming: 4 bases; J trimming: 6 bases; junction bases outside the gene matches: 3. The CDR3 sequence is 13 residues long. This chain's CDR3 is CARSVTGGNGYTF. The DNA for the CDR3 is TGTGCCAGAAGCGTGACAGGGGGCAATGGCTACACCTTC.

This clone was counted a few times. The chain uses TRBV20-1 and TRBJ2-7, with no clear D. The CDR3 length is 11 residues. V shed 5 bases and J shed 2 bases, with 7 bases lying between them. Germline-derived CDR1 and CDR2 are DFQATT and SNEGSKA (reference sequence). The chain's CDR3 is CSAPFTYEQYF. The DNA for the CDR3 is TGCAGTGCTCCCTTTACCTACGAGCAGTACTTC.

The chain combines TRBV24-1 with TRBJ2-1; 7 bases align to TRBD1. J gave up 4 bases and V 6 bases, and 5 bases lay outside the gene matches. The length of the CDR3 is 14 residues. The germline V gene encodes CDR1 KGHDR and CDR2 SFDVKD. The chain's CDR3 is CATSRGQIYNEQFF. The DNA for the CDR3 is TGTGCCACCAGTCGGGGACAGATATACAATGAGCAGTTCTTC.

This rearrangement joins TRBV28 to TRBJ1-4, with a tentative D call TRBD1 (6 bases). The CDR3 sequence is 17 residues long. The V gene lost 6 bases and the J gene lost 4 bases, with 21 bases spanning the gap. Germline V gives CDR1 MDHEN, CDR2 SYDVKM. This CDR3 reads CASSSPLRTAYNEKLFF. CDR3 DNA sequence: TGTGCCAGCAGCTCCCCCCTTCGGACAGCCTATAATGAAAAACTGTTTTTT.

The CDR3 DNA reads TGTGCCAGCAGCTTATCAGGGAAGGATGGCTACACCTTC. Translated, it gives CASSLSGKDGYTF. The chain has TRBV7-2 and TRBJ1-2, with D perhaps matching TRBD1 (5 bases). The CDR3 consists of 13 residues. The V gene's germline CDR1 is SGHTA and CDR2 FQGNSA. Trimming shortened V by 2 bases and J by 6 bases, and 10 bases separated the two germline ends.

The gene calls are TRBV18 and TRBJ2-5; D gene ambiguous. Germline V gives CDR1 KGHSH, CDR2 LQKENI. The V gene lost 4 bases and the J gene lost 4 bases, with 7 bases spanning the gap. There are 12 residues in the CDR3. Here the CDR3 DNA reads TGTGCCAGCTCACGCGTTGGAGAGACCCAGTACTTC. Translating it yields CASSRVGETQYF.

The J gene is TRBJ2-5, the V gene TRBV5-8; 7 bases map to TRBD1. The CDR3 covers 14 residues. The V gene end was trimmed by 3 bases and the J gene end by 6 bases; junction bases not matched to a gene: 8. Germline V gene data show CDR1 as SGHTS and CDR2 as YDEGEE. The CDR3 here is CASSSRMRGQTQYF. The CDR3 DNA sequence: TGTGCCAGCAGCTCTAGGATGAGGGGGCAGACCCAGTACTTC.

This clone is a singleton in its sample. V and J are TRBV11-3 and TRBJ2-1; no reliable D call. V lost 3 bases and J lost 3, with 9 bases in between. The CDR3 runs to 14 residues. In germline, CDR1 is SGHNT, CDR2 YENEEA. CDR3 region: CASSFNTLYNEQFF. CDR3 sequence (DNA): TGTGCCAGCAGCTTTAACACCCTCTACAATGAGCAGTTCTTC.

V and J are TRBV7-2 and TRBJ2-5; D unresolved. V shed 0 bases and J shed 6 bases, with 14 bases lying between them. CDR1 and CDR2 from the germline V gene are SGHTA and FQGNSA. The CDR3 spans 15 residues. CDR3 loop: CASSLARNLLQTQYF. The DNA of the CDR3 is TGTGCCAGCAGCTTAGCGCGAAATTTACTCCAGACCCAGTACTTC. The full variable domain, completed using reference TRBV7-2 and TRBJ2-5, is GAGVSQSPSNKVTEKGKDVELRCDPISGHTALYWYRQSLGQGLEFLIYFQGNSAPDKSGLPSDRFSAERTGGSVSTLTIQRTQQEDSAVYLCASSLARNLLQTQYFGPGTRLLVL.

This clone occurred a few times. The V and J genes are TRBV30 and TRBJ1-1, with D possibly TRBD1 on 5 matching bases. The CDR3 extends over 12 amino acids. Germline V gene sequence: CDR1 GTSNPN, CDR2 SVGIG (reference sequence). V dropped 8 bases and J dropped 3 bases, with 13 bases sitting between them. The chain's CDR3 is CAGGGVYTEAFF. The CDR3 DNA sequence: TGTGCCGGCGGGGGGGTCTACACTGAAGCTTTCTTT.

The V call is TRBV19, the J call TRBJ2-3, with 7 bases matching TRBD2. Per germline, CDR1 LNHDA and CDR2 SQIVND (reference sequence). V shed 1 base and J 1 base; nucleotides not matched to a gene: 8. The CDR3 spans 17 residues. This CDR3 reads CASSIGSGTTGTDTQYF. As DNA, the CDR3 is TGTGCCAGTAGTATAGGCTCCGGGACTACAGGCACAGATACGCAGTATTTT.

The chain combines TRBV12-3 or TRBV12-4 with TRBJ2-7; 7 nucleotides agree with TRBD2. The CDR3 covers 13 residues. J lost 3 bases, V lost 8 bases, and 7 bases had no gene match. Here the CDR3 DNA reads TGTGCCAGCTCCGCGGGAGATCGCTACGAGCAGTACTTC. Protein product: CASSAGDRYEQYF.

The chain is built from TRBV6-5 and TRBJ2-2; 8 bases fit TRBD1. With 6 bases clipped from V and 3 bases from J, the junction kept 6 bases outside the gene matches. The CDR3 extends over 15 amino acids. Germline loops: CDR1 MNHEY, CDR2 SVGAGI. Here the CDR3 reads CASSPDRAYTGELFF. Written as DNA, the CDR3 is TGTGCCAGCAGCCCGGACAGGGCGTACACCGGGGAGCTGTTTTTT.

V is TRBV28 and J is TRBJ2-5; D not resolved. Trimming stripped 4 bases from V and 1 base from J, with 16 bases between. The CDR3 has 16 amino acids. Germline loops: CDR1 MDHEN, CDR2 SYDVKM. CDR3 coding DNA: TGTGCCAGCAGTTCAGACCCCAACTTCCCCCAAGAGACCCAGTACTTC. The encoded protein is CASSSDPNFPQETQYF.

This rearrangement joins TRBV18 to TRBJ2-2; D ambiguous. Between the trimmed V and J ends, which lost 4 bases and 7 bases, there was a span of 13 bases. Germline CDR1 KGHSH, CDR2 LQKENI. The CDR3 has 14 amino acids. Written as DNA, the CDR3 is TGTGCCAGCTCACATGAATTGACATTCGGGGAGCTGTTTTTT. Protein sequence: CASSHELTFGELFF.

The V gene is TRBV5-4, the J gene TRBJ2-7, with a tentative D call TRBD1 (6 bases). The CDR3 loop spans 11 amino acids. Trimming took 3 bases from V and 6 from J, leaving 7 bases between them. Germline assignment: CDR1 SGHNT and CDR2 YYREEE (reference sequence). CDR3 nucleotide sequence: TGTGCCAGCAGCTCGGACAGCGAGCAGTACTTC. It specifies CASSSDSEQYF.

The chain combines TRBV25-1 with TRBJ1-6; 11 nucleotides align to TRBD1. CDR3 length: 15 residues. The germline V gene encodes CDR1 MGHDK and CDR2 SYGVNS. The V and J ends lost 4 bases and 6 bases, in that order; junction bases with no gene match: 2. The CDR3 is CASSAGTGGNSPLHF. The CDR3 nucleotides are TGTGCCAGCAGTGCTGGGACAGGGGGTAATTCACCCCTCCACTTT.

This rearrangement joins TRBV5-1 to TRBJ1-4, with 11 nucleotides matching TRBD1. Germline V gene data show CDR1 as SGHRS and CDR2 as YFSETQ. The CDR3 is made up of 16 amino acids. Losses at the gene ends were 4 bases for V and 7 bases for J; bases not matched to a gene: 9. The CDR3 protein is CASSPDRGLDGEKLFF. The CDR3, as DNA: TGCGCCAGCAGCCCGGACAGGGGGCTAGACGGTGAAAAACTGTTTTTT.

The chain links TRBV6-1 to TRBJ2-3; TRBD2 matches 13 bases. Germline V CDR1 and CDR2: MNHNS, SASEGT. The CDR3 consists of 19 residues. V shed 4 bases and J 5 bases; nucleotides not matched to a gene: 15. The CDR3 is CASSGRGLGLAGVKDTQYF. DNA of the CDR3: TGTGCCAGCAGTGGTAGGGGGCTCGGACTAGCGGGAGTAAAAGATACGCAGTATTTT.

This sequence joins TRBV24-1 and TRBJ2-7, with 9 bases identical to TRBD1. Germline CDR1 and CDR2: KGHDR and SFDVKD. This CDR3 spans 15 amino acids. V trimming: 1 base; J trimming: 5 bases; junction bases outside the gene matches: 5. The CDR3: CATSDLFGTGNEQYF. The DNA for the CDR3 is TGTGCCACCAGTGATTTATTTGGGACAGGGAACGAGCAGTACTTC.

The chain links TRBV2 to TRBJ2-7, with D tentatively TRBD2 (5 bases). There are 13 residues in the CDR3. Germline-derived CDR1 and CDR2 are SNHLY and FYNNEI. Trimming removed 5 bases at V and 0 bases at J, with 8 bases between. The DNA for the CDR3 is TGTGCCAGCAGTCAAGGAGGCTCCTACGAGCAGTACTTC. Translation gives CASSQGGSYEQYF.

The rearrangement uses TRBV7-2 and TRBJ2-1; tentative D call: TRBD2 (7 bases). The CDR3 runs to 14 residues. V lost 5 bases and J lost 7, with 15 bases in between. Germline V gene sequence: CDR1 SGHTA, CDR2 FQGNSA. The CDR3 bases are TGTGCCAGCAGCCCTTGGGAGGGGGGGAATGAGCAGTTCTTC. Encoded protein: CASSPWEGGNEQFF.